These 20 T cell receptor beta chains share one sample of origin, sequenced in a study of Graves' ophthalmopathy and Graves' hyperthyroidism. Amplified material comprised TCR beta CDR3 regions derived from RNA transcripts. HTBI-primed first-round RT-PCR preceded second-round multiplex PCR. TCRdb reprocessed the multiplex PCR reads with MiXCR, giving one entry per CDR3 protein. The sample yields a few hundred thousand distinct CDR3 sequences, approximately 37% seen once. Sequences were obtained from peripheral blood or thyroid tissue (not recorded which). The receptors derive from an adult man with Graves' hyperthyroidism.

As regards this clonotype: This may be a read error, as it is one base from a much larger clone. The CDR3 ends on some other residue instead of the conserved phenylalanine or tryptophan, so this is likely a read error. The V gene is TRBV24-1, the J gene TRBJ2-7; D gene unclear. V shed 7 bases and J shed 3 bases, with 12 bases lying between them. The CDR3 is made up of 13 amino acids. CDR1 and CDR2 (germline): KGHDR, SFDVKD. The CDR3 spells CATRPAPYYEQYL. The CDR3 region has the DNA TGTGCCACCAGACCAGCGCCGTACTACGAGCAGTACCTC.

The chain uses TRBV19 and TRBJ1-1; the D gene is possibly TRBD1 (6 bases). V lost 5 bases and J lost 5, with 12 bases in between. The CDR3 loop spans 13 amino acids. The germline V gene has CDR1 LNHDA and CDR2 SQIVND (reference sequence). The CDR3 spells CASSVTGKTEAFF. DNA for the CDR3: TGTGCCAGTAGTGTCACAGGGAAGACTGAAGCTTTCTTT.

Remarks on this clonotype: A read error may produce the germline difference seen at one junction end. V usage is TRBV10-3 and J usage is TRBJ1-6, with a tentative D call TRBD1 (6 bases). The length of the CDR3 is 15 residues. Germline assignment: CDR1 ENHRY and CDR2 SYGVKD. The CDR3 reads CASSSGGGQNSPLHF. The CDR3, as DNA: TGTGCCAGCAGTTCTGGCGGGGGGCAAAATTCACCCCTCCACTTT.

The V call is TRBV11-2, the J call TRBJ1-5; possibly TRBD1 for D (5 bases). This CDR3 has 17 residues. Germline V gene lookup returns CDR1 SGHAT and CDR2 FQNNGV. V was pared by 6 bases and J by 11 bases, with 29 bases between. The CDR3 nucleotides read TGTGCCAGCAGACAAAACCGTTGGCGGGGCCAACAAGAGACCCAGCATTTT. Translating it yields CASRQNRWRGQQETQHF. Full variable domain (missing parts from reference TRBV11-2 and TRBJ1-5): EAGVAQSPRYKIIEKRQSVAFWCNPISGHATLYWYQQILGQGPKLLIQFQNNGVVDDSQLPKDRFSAERLKGVDSTLKIQPAKLEDSAVYLCASRQNRWRGQQETQHFGDGTRLSIL.

Concerning this clonotype: A read error may explain this, as a much larger clone is one base away. V gene TRBV4-2 combines with J gene TRBJ2-5, with a tentative D call TRBD2 (5 bases). Germline V lookup: CDR1 LGHNA, CDR2 YNFKEQ. The CDR3 extends over 15 amino acids. The CDR3 loop reads CAGSQDRNRGETQYF. The CDR3 coding sequence is TGTGCCGGCAGCCAAGATCGGAACAGAGGGGAGACCCAGTACTTC.

This clonotype was detected once. The rearrangement joins TRBV24-1 to TRBJ2-3; D ambiguous. Germline V gene lookup returns CDR1 KGHDR and CDR2 SFDVKD. CDR3 length equals 13 residues. V was clipped by 4 bases and J by 6 bases, with 10 bases between them. CDR3 region: CATSEALTDTQYF. DNA for the CDR3: TGTGCCACCAGTGAAGCCCTAACGGATACGCAGTATTTT.

This clonotype was found a few times. A much larger clone differs from this one at a single base, so this may be a read error. The genes are TRBV28 and TRBJ2-7; no definite D call. Germline V gives CDR1 MDHEN, CDR2 SYDVKM. This CDR3 is 11 amino acids long. V was trimmed by 2 bases and J by 6 bases, leaving 5 bases between them. CDR3 amino acids: CASSLKSEQYF. DNA of the CDR3: TGTGCCAGCAGTTTAAAGTCCGAGCAGTACTTC.

Concerning this clonotype: A far larger clone is only one base removed, so a read error is likely. V gene TRBV13 combines with J gene TRBJ2-7; D is unresolved. The CDR3 totals 13 residues. The V gene's germline CDR1 is PRHDT and CDR2 FYEKMQ (reference sequence). The CDR3 sequence: CASNLRTSYEQYF. For the CDR3, the DNA is TGTGCCAGCAACTTACGAACCTCTTACGAGCAGTACTTC.

The chain couples TRBV10-2 to TRBJ1-2, with D unclear. Trimming left V 7 bases short and J 6 bases short, with 15 bases between. Germline V lookup: CDR1 WSHSY, CDR2 SAAADI. The CDR3 totals 13 residues. In DNA, the CDR3 is TGCGCCAGCATCACAGACCAGACTAATGGCTACACCTTC. Encoded protein: CASITDQTNGYTF.

This clonotype was detected many times. V is TRBV12-3 or TRBV12-4 and J is TRBJ2-5, with 9 bases identical to TRBD1. The J segment lost 3 bases and the V segment lost 5 bases, leaving 7 bases of the junction unmatched. The CDR3 has 15 amino acids. CDR3 in DNA: TGTGCCAGCAGTACCTACAGGGGGCCGGAAGAGACCCAGTACTTC. It codes for CASSTYRGPEETQYF.

This clonotype was observed many times. J is TRBJ2-5 and V is TRBV20-1; 7 positions agree with TRBD2. Trimming cost V 3 bases and J 5 bases; bases outside gene matches: 15. The CDR3 length is 16 residues. Germline assignment: CDR1 DFQATT and CDR2 SNEGSKA (reference sequence). In DNA form, the CDR3 reads TGCAGTGCTAGTGGCCCCTCACGGGGGGAATGGGAGACCCAGTACTTC. It yields the protein CSASGPSRGEWETQYF.

V is TRBV5-1 and J is TRBJ1-5; D possibly corresponds to TRBD1 (5 bases). The V gene's germline CDR1 is SGHRS and CDR2 YFSETQ. The CDR3 loop spans 15 amino acids. Trimming shortened V by 0 bases and J by 11 bases, and 18 bases separated the two germline ends. The DNA of the CDR3 is TGCGCCAGCAGCTTGGCCGGCGGGGCCGGAGAGACCCAGCATTTT. Protein sequence: CASSLAGGAGETQHF.

The chain is built from TRBV2 and TRBJ2-7; D remains unclear. The germline CDR1 and CDR2 sequences are SNHLY and FYNNEI. The V end lost 6 bases, the J end lost 4 bases, and 19 bases lay between the germline ends. The CDR3 runs to 15 residues. CDR3 coding DNA: TGTGCCAGCAGCCAAGATCACACGATAGATTACGAGCAGTACTTC. It codes for CASSQDHTIDYEQYF.

The chain uses TRBV7-3 and TRBJ2-3; D ambiguous. Trimming stripped 5 bases from V and 4 bases from J, with 10 bases between. CDR1 is SGHTA and CDR2 is FQGTGA in the germline V gene. This CDR3 is 13 amino acids long. The CDR3 nucleotides are TGTGCCAGCAGCCCCTCGTCAGCAGATACGCAGTATTTT. Protein product: CASSPSSADTQYF.

The chain couples TRBV12-3 or TRBV12-4 to TRBJ1-2, with TRBD1 identical over 7 bases. V shed 2 bases, J shed 0 bases, and the junction held 6 bases outside the gene matches. The CDR3 spans 16 residues. CDR3 sequence: CASSLSGQATNYGYTF. In DNA, the CDR3 is TGTGCCAGCAGTTTATCCGGACAGGCCACTAACTATGGCTACACCTTC.

This clonotype was seen many times. The chain combines TRBV5-4 with TRBJ1-1; possibly TRBD1 for D (5 bases). In germline, CDR1 is SGHNT, CDR2 YYREEE (reference sequence). This CDR3 contains 15 residues. V lost 1 base and J lost 4, with 14 bases in between. This chain's CDR3 is CASSLKFGGATEAFF. In DNA, the CDR3 is TGTGCCAGCAGCTTGAAATTCGGGGGAGCCACTGAAGCTTTCTTT.

This clonotype was counted ten times or more. The V and J genes are TRBV11-3 and TRBJ2-2; D remains unclear. Between the trimmed V and J ends, which lost 2 bases and 4 bases, there was a span of 5 bases. Looked up from germline, CDR1 is SGHNT and CDR2 is YENEEA. The CDR3 extends over 13 amino acids. CDR3 coding DNA: TGTGCCAGCAGCTTAAGGTCCACCGGGGAGCTGTTTTTT. This codes for CASSLRSTGELFF. The full variable domain, in which reference TRBV11-3 and TRBJ2-2 provide the parts outside the CDR3, is EAGVVQSPRYKIIEKKQPVAFWCNPISGHNTLYWYLQNLGQGPELLIRYENEEAVDDSQLPKDRFSAERLKGVDSTLKIQPAELGDSAVYLCASSLRSTGELFFGEGSRLTVL.

This clonotype has just a few counts. J is TRBJ2-7 and V is TRBV9; D remains ambiguous. The V end was cut by 4 bases, the J end by 3 bases, with 11 bases between. Germline V gene sequence: CDR1 SGDLS, CDR2 YYNGEE. The CDR3 consists of 13 residues. This CDR3 is CASSLRSYYEQYF. The CDR3 DNA reads TGTGCCAGCAGCCTACGGAGCTACTACGAGCAGTACTTC.

This clonotype was picked up one time. The V and J genes are TRBV2 and TRBJ2-2; D is unresolved. V lost 8 bases to trimming and J lost 1 base, with 11 bases between them. Germline assignment: CDR1 SNHLY and CDR2 FYNNEI. The CDR3 is 14 amino acids. As DNA, the CDR3 is TGTGCCAGCCCCTCGACACAGAACACCGGGGAGCTGTTTTTT. Amino acid sequence: CASPSTQNTGELFF.

The sample holds many counts of this clonotype. This sequence joins TRBV5-1 and TRBJ2-2; D is undetermined. The CDR3 has 18 amino acids. V lost 0 bases and J 6 bases, leaving 21 bases between the germline ends. Germline V gene data show CDR1 as SGHRS and CDR2 as YFSETQ. CDR3 residues: CASSLALRTVAFPGELFF. The CDR3 DNA reads as TGCGCCAGCAGCTTGGCCTTACGTACAGTAGCCTTCCCCGGGGAGCTGTTTTTT.